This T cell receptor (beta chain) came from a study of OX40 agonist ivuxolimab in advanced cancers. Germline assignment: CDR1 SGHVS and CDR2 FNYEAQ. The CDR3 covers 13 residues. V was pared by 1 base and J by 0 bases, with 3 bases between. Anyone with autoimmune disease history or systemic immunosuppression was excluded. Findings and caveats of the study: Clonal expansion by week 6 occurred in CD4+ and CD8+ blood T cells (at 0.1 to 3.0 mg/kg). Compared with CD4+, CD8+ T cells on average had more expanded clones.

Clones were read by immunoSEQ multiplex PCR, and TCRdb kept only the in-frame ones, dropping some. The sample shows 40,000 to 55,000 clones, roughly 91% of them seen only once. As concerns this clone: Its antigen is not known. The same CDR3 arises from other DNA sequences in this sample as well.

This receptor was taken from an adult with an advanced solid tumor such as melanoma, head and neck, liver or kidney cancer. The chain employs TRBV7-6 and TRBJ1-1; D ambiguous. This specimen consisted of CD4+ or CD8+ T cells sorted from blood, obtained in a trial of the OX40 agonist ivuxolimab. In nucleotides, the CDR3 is TGTGCCAGCAGCTTAGGAATGAACACTGAAGCTTTCTTT. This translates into CASSLGMNTEAFF.